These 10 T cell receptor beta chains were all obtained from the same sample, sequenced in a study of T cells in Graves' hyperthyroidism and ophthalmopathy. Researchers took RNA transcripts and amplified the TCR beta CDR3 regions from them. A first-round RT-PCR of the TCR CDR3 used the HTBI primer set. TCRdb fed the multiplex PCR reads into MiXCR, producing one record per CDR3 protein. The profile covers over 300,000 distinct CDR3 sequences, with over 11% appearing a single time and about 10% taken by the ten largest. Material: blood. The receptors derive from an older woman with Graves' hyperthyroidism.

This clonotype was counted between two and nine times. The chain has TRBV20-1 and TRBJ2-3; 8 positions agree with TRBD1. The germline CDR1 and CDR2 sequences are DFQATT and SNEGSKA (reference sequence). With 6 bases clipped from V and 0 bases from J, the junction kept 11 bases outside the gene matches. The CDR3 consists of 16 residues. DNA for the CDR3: TGCAGTGCCAGCCACCGACAGGGGATAAGCACAGATACGCAGTATTTT. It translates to CSASHRQGISTDTQYF.

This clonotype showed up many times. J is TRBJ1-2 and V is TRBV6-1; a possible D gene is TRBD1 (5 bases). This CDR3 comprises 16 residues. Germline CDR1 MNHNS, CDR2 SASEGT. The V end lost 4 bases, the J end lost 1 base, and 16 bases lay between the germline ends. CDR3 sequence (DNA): TGTGCCAGCAGTGCACAGGCGTGGGGGGATAACTATGGCTACACCTTC. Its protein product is CASSAQAWGDNYGYTF.

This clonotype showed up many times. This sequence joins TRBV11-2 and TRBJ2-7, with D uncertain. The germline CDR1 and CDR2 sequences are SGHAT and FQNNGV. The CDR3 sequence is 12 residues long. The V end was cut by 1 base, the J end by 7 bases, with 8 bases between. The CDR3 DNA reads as TGTGCCAGCAGCTTAGGGTACGGGGAGCAGTACTTC. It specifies CASSLGYGEQYF.

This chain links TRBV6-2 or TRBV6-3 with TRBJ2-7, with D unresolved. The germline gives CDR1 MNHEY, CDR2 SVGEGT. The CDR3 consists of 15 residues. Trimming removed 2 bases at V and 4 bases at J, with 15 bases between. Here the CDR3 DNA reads TGTGCCAGCAGTTACGACTCCCAGCCTTGGTACGAGCAGTACTTC. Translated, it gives CASSYDSQPWYEQYF.

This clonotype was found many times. CDR3 in DNA: TGTGCCAGCAGCGTGTCATCTCCGGGGACAGGGGGCTCAGATACGCAGTATTTT. Translated: CASSVSSPGTGGSDTQYF. The V gene is TRBV9, the J gene TRBJ2-3, with 12 bases fitting TRBD1. J lost 4 bases, V lost 2 bases, and 11 bases had no gene match. The germline CDR1 and CDR2 sequences are SGDLS and YYNGEE. The CDR3 spans 18 residues.

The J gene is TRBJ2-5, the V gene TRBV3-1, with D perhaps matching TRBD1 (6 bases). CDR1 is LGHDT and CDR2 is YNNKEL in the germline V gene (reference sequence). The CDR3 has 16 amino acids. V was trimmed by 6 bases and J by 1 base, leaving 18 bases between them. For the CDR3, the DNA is TGTGCCAGCAGTTCTACTTTTACAGGGACCCAAGAGACCCAGTACTTC. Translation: CASSSTFTGTQETQYF.

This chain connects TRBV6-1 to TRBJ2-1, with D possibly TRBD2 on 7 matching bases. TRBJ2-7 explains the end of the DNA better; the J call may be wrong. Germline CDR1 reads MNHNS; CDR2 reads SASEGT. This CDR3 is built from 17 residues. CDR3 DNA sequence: TGTGCCAGCAGTACCTCCCGGGGGGCAGGGTATCGGAATGAGCAGTACTTC. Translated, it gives CASSTSRGAGYRNEQYF.

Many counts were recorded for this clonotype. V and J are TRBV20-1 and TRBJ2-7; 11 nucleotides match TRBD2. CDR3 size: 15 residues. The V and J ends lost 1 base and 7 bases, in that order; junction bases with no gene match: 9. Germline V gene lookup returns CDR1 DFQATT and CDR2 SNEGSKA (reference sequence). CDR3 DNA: TGCAGTGCTAGAGGGGGGACTAGCGGCGGACGGGAGCAGTACTTC. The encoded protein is CSARGGTSGGREQYF.

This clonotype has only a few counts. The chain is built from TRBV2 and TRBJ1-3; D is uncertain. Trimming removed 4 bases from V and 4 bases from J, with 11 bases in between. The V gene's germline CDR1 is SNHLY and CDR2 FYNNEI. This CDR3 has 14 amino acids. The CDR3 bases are TGTGCCAGCAGTGGGGCGGCTGGGGGAAACACCATATATTTT. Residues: CASSGAAGGNTIYF. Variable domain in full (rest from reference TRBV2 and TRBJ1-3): EPEVTQTPSHQVTQMGQEVILRCVPISNHLYFYWYRQILGQKVEFLVSFYNNEISEKSEIFDDQFSVERPDGSNFTLKIRSTKLEDSAMYFCASSGAAGGNTIYFGEGSWLTVV.

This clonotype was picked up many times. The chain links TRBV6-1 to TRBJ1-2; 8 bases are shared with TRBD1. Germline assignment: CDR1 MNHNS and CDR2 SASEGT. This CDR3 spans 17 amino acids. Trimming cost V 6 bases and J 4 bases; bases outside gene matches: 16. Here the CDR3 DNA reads TGTGCCAGCAGACGGGGACAGGCCCTTCCTGGGGGCTATGGCTACACCTTC. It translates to CASRRGQALPGGYGYTF.